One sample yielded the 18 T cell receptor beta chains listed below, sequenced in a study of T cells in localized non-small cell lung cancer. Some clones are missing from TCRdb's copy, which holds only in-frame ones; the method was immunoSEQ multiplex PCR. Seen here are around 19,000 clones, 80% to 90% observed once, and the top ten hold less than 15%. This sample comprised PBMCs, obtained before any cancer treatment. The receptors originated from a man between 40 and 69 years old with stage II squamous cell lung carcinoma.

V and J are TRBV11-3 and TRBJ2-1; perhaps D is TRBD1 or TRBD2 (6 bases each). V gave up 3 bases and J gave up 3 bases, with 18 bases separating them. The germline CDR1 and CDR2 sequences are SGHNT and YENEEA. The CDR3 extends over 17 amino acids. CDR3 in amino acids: CASSFKWGASDYNEQFF. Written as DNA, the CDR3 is TGTGCCAGCAGCTTCAAATGGGGGGCTAGCGACTACAATGAGCAGTTCTTC. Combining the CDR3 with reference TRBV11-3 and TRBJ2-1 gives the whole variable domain EAGVVQSPRYKIIEKKQPVAFWCNPISGHNTLYWYLQNLGQGPELLIRYENEEAVDDSQLPKDRFSAERLKGVDSTLKIQPAELGDSAVYLCASSFKWGASDYNEQFFGPGTRLTVL.

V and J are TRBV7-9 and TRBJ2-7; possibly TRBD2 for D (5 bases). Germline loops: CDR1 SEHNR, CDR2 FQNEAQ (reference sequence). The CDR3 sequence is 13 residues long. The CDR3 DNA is TGTGCTTTCGAGAGGGCCGGCTCCTACGAGCAGTACTTC. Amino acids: CAFERAGSYEQYF.

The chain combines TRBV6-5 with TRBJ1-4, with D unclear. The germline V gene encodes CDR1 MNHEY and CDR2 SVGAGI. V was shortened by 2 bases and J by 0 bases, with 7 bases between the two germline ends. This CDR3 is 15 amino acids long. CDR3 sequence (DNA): TGTGCCAGCAGTTACAGGACCGCAACTAATGAAAAACTGTTTTTT. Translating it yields CASSYRTATNEKLFF.

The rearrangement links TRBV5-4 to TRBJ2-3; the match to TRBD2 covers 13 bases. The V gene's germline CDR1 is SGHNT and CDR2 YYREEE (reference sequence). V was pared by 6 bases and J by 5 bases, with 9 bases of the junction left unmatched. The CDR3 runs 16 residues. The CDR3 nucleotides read TGTGCCAGCAACACACTAGCGGGAGGGCCGGGAGATACGCAGTATTTT. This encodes CASNTLAGGPGDTQYF.

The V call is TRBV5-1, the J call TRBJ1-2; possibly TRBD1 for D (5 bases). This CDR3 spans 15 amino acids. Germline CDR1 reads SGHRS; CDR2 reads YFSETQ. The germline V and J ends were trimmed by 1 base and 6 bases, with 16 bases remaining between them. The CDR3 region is CASSLYPGTLNGYTF. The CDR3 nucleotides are TGCGCCAGCAGCTTGTACCCCGGGACTCTTAATGGCTACACCTTC.

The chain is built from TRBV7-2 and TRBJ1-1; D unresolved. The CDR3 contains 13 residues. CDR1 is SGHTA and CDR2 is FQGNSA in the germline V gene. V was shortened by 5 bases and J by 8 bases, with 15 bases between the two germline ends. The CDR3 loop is CASSPILGQEAFF. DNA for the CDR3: TGTGCCAGCAGCCCGATTTTAGGTCAGGAAGCTTTCTTT.

The CDR3, as DNA: TGTGCCAGCAGCTTGGGGCAGTCCCCCACAGATACGCAGTATTTT. This sequence encodes CASSLGQSPTDTQYF. The gene calls are TRBV5-6 and TRBJ2-3, with D hard to call. Trimming pared 0 bases from V and 2 bases from J, leaving 10 bases between. Germline V gives CDR1 SGHDT, CDR2 YYEEEE. The CDR3 is made up of 15 amino acids.

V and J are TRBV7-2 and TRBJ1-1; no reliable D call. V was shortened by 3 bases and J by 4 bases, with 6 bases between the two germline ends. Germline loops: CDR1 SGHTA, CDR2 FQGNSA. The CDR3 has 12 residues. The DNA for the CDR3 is TGTGCCAGCAGCTTCTGGGGCACTGAAGCTTTCTTT. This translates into CASSFWGTEAFF.

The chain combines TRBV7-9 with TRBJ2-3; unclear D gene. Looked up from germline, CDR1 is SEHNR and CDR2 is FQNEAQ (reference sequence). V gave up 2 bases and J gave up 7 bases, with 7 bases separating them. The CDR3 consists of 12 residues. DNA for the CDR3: TGTGCCAGCAGCTTAATTGATTATACGCAGTATTTT. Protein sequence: CASSLIDYTQYF.

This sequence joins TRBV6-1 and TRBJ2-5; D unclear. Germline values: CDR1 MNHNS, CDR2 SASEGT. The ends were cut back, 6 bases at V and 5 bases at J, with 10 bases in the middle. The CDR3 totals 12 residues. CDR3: CASSRVGETQYF. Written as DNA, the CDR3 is TGTGCCAGCAGCCGAGTTGGGGAGACCCAGTACTTC.

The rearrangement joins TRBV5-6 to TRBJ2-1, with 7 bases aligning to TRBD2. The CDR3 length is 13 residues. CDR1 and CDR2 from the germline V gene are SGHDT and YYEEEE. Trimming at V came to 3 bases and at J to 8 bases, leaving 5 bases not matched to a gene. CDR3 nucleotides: TGTGCCAGCAGCTGGGGGGGAGCCCATGAGCAGTTCTTC. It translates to CASSWGGAHEQFF.

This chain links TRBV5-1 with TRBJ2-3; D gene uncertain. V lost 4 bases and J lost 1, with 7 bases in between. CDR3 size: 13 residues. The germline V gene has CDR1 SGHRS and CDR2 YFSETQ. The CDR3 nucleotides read TGCGCCAGCAGCGGCCCGGGCACAGATACGCAGTATTTT. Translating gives CASSGPGTDTQYF.

CDR3 residues: CASSLPGPGNNQPQHF. The CDR3 DNA sequence: TGTGCCAGCAGTCTACCAGGACCTGGTAACAATCAGCCCCAGCATTTT. The V and J genes are TRBV28 and TRBJ1-5; D gene uncertain. Trimming took off 5 bases at V and 3 bases at J, with 17 bases between the two ends. This CDR3 spans 16 amino acids. Germline V gives CDR1 MDHEN, CDR2 SYDVKM.

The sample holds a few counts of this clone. The DNA of the CDR3 is TGCGCCAGCAGCTTGTTTCCAGGCTCCTACGAGCAGTACTTC. This gives the protein CASSLFPGSYEQYF. The rearrangement uses TRBV5-1 and TRBJ2-7; D is unresolved. The CDR3 extends over 14 amino acids. Trimming cost V 1 base and J 0 bases, with 8 bases left between them. Germline values: CDR1 SGHRS, CDR2 YFSETQ.

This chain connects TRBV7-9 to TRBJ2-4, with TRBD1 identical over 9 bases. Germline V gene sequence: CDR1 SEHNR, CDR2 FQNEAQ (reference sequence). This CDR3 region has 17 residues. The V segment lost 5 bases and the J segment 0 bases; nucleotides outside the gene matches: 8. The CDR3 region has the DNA TGTGCCAGCAGCCTGACCTGGACAGGGGTAGCCAAAAACATTCAGTACTTC. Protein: CASSLTWTGVAKNIQYF. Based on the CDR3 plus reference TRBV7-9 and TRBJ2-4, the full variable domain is DTGVSQNPRHKITKRGQNVTFRCDPISEHNRLYWYRQTLGQGPEFLTYFQNEAQLEKSRLLSDRFSAERPKGSFSTLEIQRTEQGDSAMYLCASSLTWTGVAKNIQYFGAGTRLSVL.

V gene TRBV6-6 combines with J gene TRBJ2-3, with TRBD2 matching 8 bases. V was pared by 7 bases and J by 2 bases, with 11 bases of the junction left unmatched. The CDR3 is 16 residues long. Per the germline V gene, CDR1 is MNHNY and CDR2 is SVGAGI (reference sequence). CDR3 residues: CASTRGGPQSTDTQYF. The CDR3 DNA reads TGTGCCAGCACTCGGGGGGGACCACAATCCACAGATACGCAGTATTTT.

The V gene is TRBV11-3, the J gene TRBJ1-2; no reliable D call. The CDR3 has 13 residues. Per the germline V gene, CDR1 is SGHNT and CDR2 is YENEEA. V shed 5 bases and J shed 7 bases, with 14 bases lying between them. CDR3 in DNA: TGTGCCAGCAGCCCATCCCTAATTGGTGGCTACACCTTC. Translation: CASSPSLIGGYTF.

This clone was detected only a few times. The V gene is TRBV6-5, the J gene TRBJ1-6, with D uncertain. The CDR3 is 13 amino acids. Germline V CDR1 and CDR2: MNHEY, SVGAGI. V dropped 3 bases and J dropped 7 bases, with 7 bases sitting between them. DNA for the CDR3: TGTGCCAGCAGTTATTCGGGGAATTCACCCCTCCACTTT. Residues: CASSYSGNSPLHF.